This T cell receptor (beta chain) appears in the sequencing data of a study of beta chain features in type 1 diabetes. Study results and limitations: Whether TCRB rearrangement is influenced by HLA type was left unresolved in this analysis. TCRB CDR3 length was moderately but significantly reduced in all four CD4+ subsets of Type 1 diabetes patients.

Each donor gave one heparinised blood draw averaging about 100 mL. This clone was seen only a few times. The antigen is unknown. Per germline, CDR1 LGHNA and CDR2 YSLEER. Trimming pared 1 base from V and 0 bases from J, leaving 6 bases between. The CDR3 is made up of 14 amino acids. Expressed TCRB transcripts were sequenced because the isolated RNA had all been reverse transcribed beforehand. Generated by immunoSEQ multiplex PCR, the TCRdb table keeps only in-frame clones and is missing some. The sample consists of 500,000 to 800,000 clones, around an eighth of them appearing once. This sequence was found in a man in his thirties or forties with type 1 diabetes. The chain employs TRBV4-3 and TRBJ1-1; unclear D gene. The sample consisted of naive CD4+ T cells from blood. The CDR3 reads CASSQVLVNTEAFF. The DNA for the CDR3 is TGCGCCAGCAGCCAAGTGCTTGTGAACACTGAAGCTTTCTTT.